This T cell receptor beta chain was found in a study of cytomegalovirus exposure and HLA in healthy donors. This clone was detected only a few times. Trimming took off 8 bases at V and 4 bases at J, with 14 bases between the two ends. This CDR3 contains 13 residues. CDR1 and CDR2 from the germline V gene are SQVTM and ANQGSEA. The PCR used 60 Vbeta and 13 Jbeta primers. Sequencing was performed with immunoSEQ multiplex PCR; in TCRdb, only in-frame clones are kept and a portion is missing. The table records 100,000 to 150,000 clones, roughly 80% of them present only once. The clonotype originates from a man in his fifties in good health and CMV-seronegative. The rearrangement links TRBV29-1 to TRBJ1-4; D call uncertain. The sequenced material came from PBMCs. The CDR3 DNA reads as TGCAGCCTCAGGCGAAGGTTTAATGAAAAACTGTTTTTT. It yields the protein CSLRRRFNEKLFF.